This record concerns one T cell receptor beta chain sequence. No antigen is known for it. Clones were sequenced by immunoSEQ multiplex PCR, and TCRdb holds only the in-frame ones, with some missing. The sample gives 2 million to 2.5 million clones, roughly 94% of which show up once; 0.1% to 0.15% is in the top ten. The CDR3 contains 11 residues. Per the germline V gene, CDR1 is MNHNY and CDR2 is SVGAGI (reference sequence). Trimming took off 5 bases at V and 9 bases at J, with 10 bases between the two ends. This entry belongs to a study of shared clonotypes between healthy human individuals. Findings and caveats of the study: Clonotypes not shared had lower generation probabilities than those common to all four donors. Naive subsets, compared against memory subsets, generally had larger estimated richness values.

What was sequenced was naive CD4+ T cells sorted from blood. Subset: CD45RA+ positively selected. The V call is TRBV6-6, the J call TRBJ2-5, with D possibly being TRBD1 or TRBD2 (5 bases each). This TCR was recovered from a man between 18 and 35 years old in good health. The CDR3 sequence: CASSQMGAQYF. CDR3 DNA: TGTGCCAGCAGTCAGATGGGGGCCCAGTACTTC.